The entry below describes one T cell receptor beta chain. Germline loops: CDR1 LNHDA, CDR2 SQIVND (reference sequence). The germline V and J ends were trimmed by 1 base and 0 bases, with 10 bases remaining between them. The CDR3 length is 16 residues. The data were taken from a study of technical replicates of blood from several donors. Sequencing was performed with immunoSEQ multiplex PCR; in TCRdb, only in-frame clones are kept and a portion is missing. Found here are roughly 79,000 clones, about 81% of them singletons; the top ten hold around 3.9%. The source material was PBMCs. This rearrangement joins TRBV19 to TRBJ2-1; D not certain. The receptor was derived from a human donor in good health. Some clones in this sample may be carry-over from other donors' samples. This CDR3 is CASSIAPVSSYNEQFF. DNA of the CDR3: TGTGCCAGTAGTATAGCCCCCGTGAGCTCCTACAATGAGCAGTTCTTC.